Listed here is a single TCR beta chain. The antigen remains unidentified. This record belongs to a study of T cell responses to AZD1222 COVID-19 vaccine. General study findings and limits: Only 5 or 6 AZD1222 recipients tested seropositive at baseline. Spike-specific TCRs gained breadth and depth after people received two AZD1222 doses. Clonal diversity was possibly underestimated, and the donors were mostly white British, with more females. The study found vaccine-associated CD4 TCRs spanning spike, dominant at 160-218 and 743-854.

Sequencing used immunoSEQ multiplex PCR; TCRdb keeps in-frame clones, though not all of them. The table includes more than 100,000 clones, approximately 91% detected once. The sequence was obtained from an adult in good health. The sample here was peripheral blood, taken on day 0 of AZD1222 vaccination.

The CDR3 region is CATSRGQGIGSPLHF. DNA for the CDR3: TGTGCCACCAGCAGAGGTCAGGGCATAGGTTCACCCCTCCACTTT. The V call is TRBV15, the J call TRBJ1-6, with a tentative D call TRBD1 (5 bases). The germline V gene has CDR1 LNHNV and CDR2 YYDKDF (reference sequence). This CDR3 is built from 15 residues. V lost 1 base, J lost 9 bases, and 13 bases lay in between.